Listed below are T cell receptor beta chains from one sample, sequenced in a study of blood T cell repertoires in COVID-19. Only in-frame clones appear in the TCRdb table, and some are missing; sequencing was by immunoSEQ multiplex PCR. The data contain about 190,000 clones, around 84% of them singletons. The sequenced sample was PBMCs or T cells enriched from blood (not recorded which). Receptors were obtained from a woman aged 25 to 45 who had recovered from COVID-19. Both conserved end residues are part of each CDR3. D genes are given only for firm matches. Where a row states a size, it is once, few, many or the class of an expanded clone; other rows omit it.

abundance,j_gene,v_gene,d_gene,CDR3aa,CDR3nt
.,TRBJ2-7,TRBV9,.,CASSASSLPYEQYF,TGTGCCAGCAGCGCATCTAGCTTGCCCTACGAGCAGTACTTC
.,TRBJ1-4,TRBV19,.,CASSTPQGGEKLFF,TGTGCCAGTAGTACCCCGCAGGGCGGAGAAAAACTGTTTTTT
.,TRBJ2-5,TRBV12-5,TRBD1,CASGTSGGQETQYF,TGTGCTAGTGGTACCTCAGGGGGCCAAGAGACCCAGTACTTC
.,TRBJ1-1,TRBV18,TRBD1,CASSPPSRQGFTEAFF,TGTGCCAGCTCACCACCGAGCAGACAGGGGTTCACTGAAGCTTTCTTT
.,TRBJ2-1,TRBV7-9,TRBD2,CASSVRLGLAGGNEQFF,TGTGCCAGCAGCGTAAGGCTGGGACTAGCGGGGGGCAATGAGCAGTTCTTC
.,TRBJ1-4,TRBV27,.,CASSPWSGTNEKLFF,TGTGCCAGCTCCCCTTGGTCAGGAACTAATGAAAAACTGTTTTTT
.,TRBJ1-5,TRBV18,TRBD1,CASSPWTGENQPQHF,TGTGCCAGCTCACCTTGGACAGGAGAAAATCAGCCCCAGCATTTT
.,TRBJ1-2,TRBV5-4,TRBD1,CASSPERDRGYYTF,TGTGCCAGCAGCCCTGAACGGGACAGAGGATACTACACCTTC
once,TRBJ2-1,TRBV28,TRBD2,CASSYRGDPYNEQFF,TGTGCCAGCAGTTACCGGGGGGACCCCTACAATGAGCAGTTCTTC
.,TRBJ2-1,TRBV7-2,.,CASSSRNEQFF,TGTGCCAGCAGCTCCCGGAATGAGCAGTTCTTC
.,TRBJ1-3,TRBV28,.,CASSIYSSGNTIYF,TGTGCCAGCAGTATTTACAGCTCTGGAAACACCATATATTTT
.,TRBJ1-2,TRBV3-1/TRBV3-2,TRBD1,CASSLGQVAGYTF,TGTGCCAGCAGCCTGGGACAGGTGGCGGGCTACACCTTC
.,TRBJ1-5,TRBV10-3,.,CAISDSGHLPFNQPQHF,TGTGCCATCAGTGACTCGGGACATCTTCCGTTTAATCAGCCCCAGCATTTT
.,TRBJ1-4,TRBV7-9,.,CASSFFRDNEKLFF,TGTGCCAGCAGCTTTTTTCGGGACAACGAAAAACTGTTTTTT
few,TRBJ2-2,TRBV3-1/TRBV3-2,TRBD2,CASSRPAGGLTGELFF,TGTGCCAGCAGCCGCCCAGCGGGAGGGCTCACCGGGGAGCTGTTTTTT
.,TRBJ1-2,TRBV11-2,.,CASSPGISSGYGYTF,TGTGCCAGCAGCCCTGGGATTTCCTCAGGGTATGGCTACACCTTC
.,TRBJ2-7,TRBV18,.,CASSPGGADEQYF,TGTGCCAGCTCCCCTGGAGGGGCCGACGAGCAGTACTTC
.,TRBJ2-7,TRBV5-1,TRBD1,CASSLGDSTYEQYF,TGCGCCAGCAGCTTGGGGGACAGTACCTACGAGCAGTACTTC
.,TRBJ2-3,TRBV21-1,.,CASSKWRRRTDQDTQYF,TGTGCCAGCAGCAAATGGAGGAGGAGGACAGACCAGGATACGCAGTATTTT
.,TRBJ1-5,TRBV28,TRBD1,CASISGGTGGFGNQPQHF,TGTGCCAGCATCTCGGGGGGGACAGGGGGCTTTGGCAATCAGCCCCAGCATTTT
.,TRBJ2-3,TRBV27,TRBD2,CASHGGTSKDTQYF,TGTGCCAGCCATGGGGGGACTAGCAAAGATACGCAGTATTTT
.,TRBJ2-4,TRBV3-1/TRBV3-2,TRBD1,CASSLETGSQYF,TGTGCCAGCAGCCTAGAGACAGGGAGTCAGTACTTC
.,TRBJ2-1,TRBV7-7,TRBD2,CASSSQLAGPGLQFF,TGTGCTAGCAGCTCCCAACTAGCGGGCCCTGGGCTGCAGTTCTTC
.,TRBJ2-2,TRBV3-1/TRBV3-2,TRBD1,CASSPRDRGLGELFF,TGTGCCAGCAGCCCGAGGGACAGGGGACTTGGGGAGCTGTTTTTT
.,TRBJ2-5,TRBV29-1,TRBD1,CSATGTEYF,TGCAGCGCCACCGGGACAGAGTACTTC
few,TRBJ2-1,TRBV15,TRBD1,CATSTGDRGQGEQFF,TGTGCCACCAGCACGGGGGACAGGGGGCAAGGAGAGCAGTTCTTC
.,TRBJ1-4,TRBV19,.,CASSIRTVNEKLFF,TGTGCCAGTAGTATACGGACAGTGAATGAAAAACTGTTTTTT
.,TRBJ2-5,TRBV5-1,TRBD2,CASSLQAGAETQYF,TGCGCCAGCAGCTTGCAAGCGGGAGCAGAGACCCAGTACTTC
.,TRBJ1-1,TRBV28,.,CASSSVGEADTEAFF,TGTGCCAGCAGTTCGGTCGGGGAGGCTGACACTGAAGCTTTCTTT
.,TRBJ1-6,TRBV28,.,CASRRTVNNSPLHF,TGTGCCAGCAGGCGGACAGTAAATAATTCACCCCTCCACTTT
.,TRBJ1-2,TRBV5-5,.,CASSLASSSYGYTF,TGTGCCAGCAGCTTGGCATCGAGTTCCTATGGCTACACCTTC
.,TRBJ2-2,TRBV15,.,CATSGGWWGGDTGELFF,TGTGCCACCAGCGGAGGGTGGTGGGGCGGGGACACCGGGGAGCTGTTTTTT
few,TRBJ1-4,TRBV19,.,CASSLRGEKLFF,TGTGCCAGTAGTTTACGGGGAGAAAAACTGTTTTTT
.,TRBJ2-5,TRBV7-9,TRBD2,CASSPTRGGGGAFETQYF,TGTGCCAGCAGCCCCACCCGTGGGGGCGGGGGGGCCTTTGAGACCCAGTACTTC
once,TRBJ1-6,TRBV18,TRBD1,CASSPSGQGNSPLHF,TGTGCCAGCTCACCATCGGGACAGGGGAATTCACCCCTCCACTTT
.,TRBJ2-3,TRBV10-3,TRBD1,CAIQDRGQADTQYF,TGTGCCATCCAGGACAGGGGGCAGGCAGATACGCAGTATTTT
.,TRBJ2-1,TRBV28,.,CASSLKGSYNEQFF,TGTGCCAGCAGTTTAAAGGGGTCGTACAATGAGCAGTTCTTC
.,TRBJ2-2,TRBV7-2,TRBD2,CASSSGLAATGELFF,TGTGCCAGCAGCTCGGGACTAGCGGCCACCGGGGAGCTGTTTTTT
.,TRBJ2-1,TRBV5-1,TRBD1,CASSWGQQRNEQFF,TGCGCCAGCAGCTGGGGACAGCAACGGAATGAGCAGTTCTTC
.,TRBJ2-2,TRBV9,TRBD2,CASRPELAVVGELFF,TGTGCCAGCAGACCCGAACTAGCGGTGGTCGGGGAGCTGTTTTTT
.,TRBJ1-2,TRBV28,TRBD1,CASSSHTGQNGYTF,TGTGCCAGCAGCTCACACACGGGACAGAATGGCTACACCTTC
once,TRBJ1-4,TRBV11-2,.,CASSLGAGSGEKLFF,TGTGCCAGCAGCTTAGGTGCGGGTTCGGGGGAAAAACTGTTTTTT
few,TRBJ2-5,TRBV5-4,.,CASSLVGEQETQYF,TGTGCCAGCAGCTTGGTCGGGGAGCAAGAGACCCAGTACTTC
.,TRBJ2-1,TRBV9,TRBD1,CASSVALYGQGADEQFF,TGTGCCAGCAGCGTAGCTTTATATGGACAGGGGGCAGATGAGCAGTTCTTC
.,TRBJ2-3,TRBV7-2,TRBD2,CASSSPSGSTDTQYF,TGTGCCAGCAGCTCCCCTAGCGGGAGCACAGATACGCAGTATTTT
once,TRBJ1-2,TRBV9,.,CASSPNEGGGYTF,TGTGCCAGCAGCCCCAACGAGGGAGGTGGCTACACCTTC
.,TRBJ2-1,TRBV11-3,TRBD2,CASSFGGTSGIRNEQFF,TGTGCCAGCAGCTTCGGTGGGACTAGCGGGATAAGGAATGAGCAGTTCTTC
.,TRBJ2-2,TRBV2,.,CASSEGLNTGELFF,TGTGCCAGCAGTGAAGGACTGAACACCGGGGAGCTGTTTTTT
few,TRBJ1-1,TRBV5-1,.,CASSRNRDTEAFF,TGCGCCAGCAGCCGCAATCGGGATACTGAAGCTTTCTTT
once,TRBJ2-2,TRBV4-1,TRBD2,CASSQEGSGVSGELFF,TGCGCCAGCAGCCAAGAAGGTAGCGGGGTCTCCGGGGAGCTGTTTTTT
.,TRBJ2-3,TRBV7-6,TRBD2,CASSGSRLAGIDTQYF,TGTGCCAGCAGCGGGAGTCGTCTAGCGGGGATAGATACGCAGTATTTT
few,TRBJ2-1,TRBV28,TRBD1,CASRLDRGLNSEQFF,TGTGCCAGCCGTCTCGACAGGGGGCTTAACAGTGAGCAGTTCTTC
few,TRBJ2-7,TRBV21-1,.,CASTGGYEQYF,TGTGCCAGCACAGGGGGCTACGAGCAGTACTTC
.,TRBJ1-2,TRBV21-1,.,CASSKAWDRGNYGYTF,TGTGCCAGCAGCAAAGCTTGGGACAGGGGGAACTATGGCTACACCTTC
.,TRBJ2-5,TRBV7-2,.,CASSRDRQETQYF,TGTGCCAGCAGCCGAGACAGACAAGAGACCCAGTACTTC
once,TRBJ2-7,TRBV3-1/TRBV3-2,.,CASSQAVASVNEQYF,TGTGCCAGCAGCCAAGCGGTAGCGTCCGTGAACGAGCAGTACTTC
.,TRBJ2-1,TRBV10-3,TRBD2,CAISDGGGANRNEQFF,TGTGCCATCAGTGATGGCGGGGGGGCTAATCGCAATGAGCAGTTCTTC
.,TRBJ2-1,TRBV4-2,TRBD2,CASSQAGLAGRNNEQFF,TGTGCCAGCAGCCAAGCGGGACTAGCGGGAAGAAACAATGAGCAGTTCTTC